Following are 10 T cell receptor beta chains from one sample sequenced in a study of blood T cell repertoires in COVID-19. Using immunoSEQ multiplex PCR, the repertoire was profiled, and TCRdb retains in-frame clones only, with some absent. The sample includes more than 150,000 clones, approximately 87% seen only once; the top ten take about a fifth. The sequencing input was peripheral blood. These receptors came from a man between 65 and 79 years old with active or convalescent COVID-19.

This rearrangement joins TRBV9 to TRBJ1-4; 7 bases are a match to TRBD1. Germline CDR1 is SGDLS and CDR2 is YYNGEE. Trimming at V came to 4 bases and at J to 5 bases, leaving 5 bases not matched to a gene. This CDR3 is built from 14 residues. The CDR3 spells CASSPGQLNEKLFF. The CDR3 DNA follows: TGTGCCAGCAGCCCGGGACAGTTAAATGAAAAACTGTTTTTT. The whole variable domain, filled in from reference TRBV9 and TRBJ1-4, reads DSGVTQTPKHLITATGQRVTLRCSPRSGDLSVYWYQQSLDQGLQFLIQYYNGEERAKGNILERFSAQQFPDLHSELNLSSLELGDSALYFCASSPGQLNEKLFFGSGTQLSVL.

V usage is TRBV30 and J usage is TRBJ1-4, with D possibly TRBD1 on 5 matching bases. The CDR3 is made up of 14 amino acids. Germline V gene lookup returns CDR1 GTSNPN and CDR2 SVGIG (reference sequence). Trimming stripped 4 bases from V and 3 bases from J, with 12 bases between. The CDR3 sequence is CAWTSGQANEKLFF. The CDR3 nucleotides read TGTGCCTGGACCTCAGGGCAAGCTAATGAAAAACTGTTTTTT.

The V gene is TRBV7-8, the J gene TRBJ1-1; TRBD1 is a possible D gene (6 bases). Germline V gives CDR1 SGHVS, CDR2 FQNEAQ. The CDR3 extends over 15 amino acids. Trimming shortened V by 3 bases and J by 5 bases, and 16 bases separated the two germline ends. The CDR3 DNA sequence: TGTGCCAGCAGCTTCTCAGGGGTAAGGGGAACTGAAGCTTTCTTT. Translation: CASSFSGVRGTEAFF.

The chain is built from TRBV18 and TRBJ2-5; 15 bases map to TRBD2. The germline CDR1 and CDR2 sequences are KGHSH and LQKENI. V was clipped by 2 bases and J by 4 bases; unmatched bases: 2. This CDR3 spans 16 amino acids. The CDR3 sequence: CASSPKGLAGGETQYF. The CDR3 bases are TGTGCCAGCTCACCAAAGGGACTAGCGGGAGGAGAGACCCAGTACTTC.

The J gene is TRBJ1-1, the V gene TRBV9, with D unclear. CDR3 length equals 14 residues. Germline V lookup: CDR1 SGDLS, CDR2 YYNGEE. V lost 0 bases and J lost 3, with 9 bases in between. The CDR3 DNA sequence: TGTGCCAGCAGCGTAGTGGTGGAGGACACTGAAGCTTTCTTT. Encoded protein: CASSVVVEDTEAFF.

The chain is built from TRBV11-2 and TRBJ2-7, with 9 bases that match TRBD1. V lost 4 bases to trimming and J lost 6 bases; unmatched junction nucleotides: 7. The CDR3 consists of 14 residues. Germline V lookup: CDR1 SGHAT, CDR2 FQNNGV. The CDR3 protein is CASSYRDRDREQYF. The CDR3 DNA sequence: TGTGCCAGCAGCTACCGGGACAGGGACCGCGAGCAGTACTTC.

The chain is built from TRBV7-2 and TRBJ1-1, with a weak D call TRBD1 (6 bases). Germline CDR1 is SGHTA and CDR2 is FQGNSA. Trimming pared 4 bases from V and 0 bases from J, leaving 12 bases between. This CDR3 comprises 15 residues. CDR3 DNA sequence: TGTGCCAGCAGCTCCTCCAGGGGCATGAACACTGAAGCTTTCTTT. This gives the protein CASSSSRGMNTEAFF.

This chain connects TRBV18 to TRBJ1-4, with a weak D call TRBD1 (6 bases). Trimming pared 0 bases from V and 8 bases from J, leaving 13 bases between. Germline assignment: CDR1 KGHSH and CDR2 LQKENI. The CDR3 covers 15 residues. The CDR3 reads CASSPPPGQGEKLFF. The CDR3, as DNA: TGTGCCAGCTCACCACCTCCGGGACAAGGGGAAAAACTGTTTTTT.

This rearrangement joins TRBV6-5 to TRBJ1-5; no clear D gene. The germline CDR1 and CDR2 sequences are MNHEY and SVGAGI. V dropped 7 bases and J dropped 3 bases, with 13 bases sitting between them. The CDR3 runs 14 residues. In DNA, the CDR3 is TGTGCCAGCATCCGCGCGGGTGACAATCAGCCCCAGCATTTT. This gives the protein CASIRAGDNQPQHF.

The chain recombines TRBV6-4 with TRBJ2-4; no clear D gene. Germline assignment: CDR1 MRHNA and CDR2 SNTAGT. CDR3 size: 16 residues. Trimming removed 2 bases at V and 3 bases at J, with 14 bases between. The CDR3 protein is CASSDRPGFGKNIQYF. CDR3 sequence (DNA): TGTGCCAGCAGTGACAGGCCCGGGTTCGGCAAAAACATTCAGTACTTC.